This TCR beta chain was obtained from a study of CXCR3-negative and CXCR3-positive naive CD8 T cells (dated by TCRdb to the late 2010s). Study-wide context: In total, some 140 million TRB reads were obtained, which works out to roughly 1.5 +/- 0.3 million reads per library. Data from 11 donors, pooled across two independent experiments, went into the diversity and physicochemical repertoire analyses. Naive subsets from about 5 donors and memory cells from 3 donors were included in the TRBV-TRBJ cluster analysis. Paper-wide results and their limitations: TRBV-TRBJ usage was similar between naive CXCR3-negative and CXCR3-positive cells from the same donor, while memory cells showed distinct patterns. Repertoire diversity was comparably high in both naive subsets but much lower in memory CD8+ T cells. TRB CDR3s from CXCR3-positive naive cells showed higher hydrophobicity (lower Kidera factor 4), lower energy, and higher strength and volume indices than CXCR3-negative naive cells. Because surface CD5, which is linked to self-reactivity in mice, was comparable between the naive subsets, TCR interaction strength was also inferred from TRB CDR3 physicochemical properties. CXCR3 expression partially decreased after cryopreservation, so most assays used freshly isolated PBMCs.

Based on the germline V gene (reference sequence), the CDR1 and CDR2 sequences are LNHDA and SQIVND. Taken from cysteine to phenylalanine, the CDR3 has 13 residues. No DNA was logged. Each CD8+ T cell subset was flow-sorted in triplicate, with approximately 300,000 cells per subset placed directly into RLT lysis buffer. Naive CD8+ T cells were defined stringently as CD45RO-CCR7+CD27+CD95- to exclude memory contaminants. Using standard density gradient centrifugation, peripheral blood mononuclear cells were isolated from buffy coats. A FACSAria III was used to flow-sort naive CD8+ T cells into CXCR3-negative and CXCR3-positive populations. Total RNA was extracted from sorted cells using an RNeasy Mini Kit. TCRdb shows the sequencer as NextSeq 550. The Human TCR Profiling Kit (MiLaboratory) was used to prepare UMI-labeled 5' RACE TRB cDNA libraries. The full amount of extracted RNA was used for cDNA synthesis, and the full amount of resulting cDNA was used for PCR amplification. The libraries were made side by side, with each library going through the same number of PCR cycles. As for how the authors treated the data: MIGEC and MiXCR extracted about 50,000 +/- 10,000 unique UMI-labeled TRB cDNA molecules per library, requiring at least two reads per UMI. On average, each library contained about 40,000 +/- 10,000 functional in-frame TRB CDR3 nucleotide clonotypes without stop codons. After downsampling to 5000 UMI-labeled TRB molecules per sample, diversity metrics, including normalized Shannon-Wiener and Chao1, were computed in VDJtools. For the central five CDR3 residues, VDJtools calculated physicochemical properties weighted by clonotype size, namely interaction energy, strength, volume and Kidera factor 4. After the reads were reprocessed by TCRdb, one entry was made per CDR3 protein sequence, with no DNA. V and J calls and clone size were set by TCRdb, not the authors. This sample's clone table shows fewer than 50,000 distinct CDR3 sequences. More than 1.5% of the sample is in the top ten clones.

A word on this clonotype: This receptor's antigen is unknown.

The rearrangement joined TRBV19 to TRBJ2-3; TCRdb picks TRBD1, but there is no DNA to check that call. The receptor's source is a human donor in good health. Some clones in this sample may be carry-over from other donors' samples. Input material: naive CXCR3- CD8+ T cells from blood. This sample's cell subset or site label indicates: CD45RO-CCR7+CD27+CD95- naive CD8+ T cells lacking CXCR3 (TNR3-). The CDR3 protein sequence reads: CASRGAGTDTQYF.